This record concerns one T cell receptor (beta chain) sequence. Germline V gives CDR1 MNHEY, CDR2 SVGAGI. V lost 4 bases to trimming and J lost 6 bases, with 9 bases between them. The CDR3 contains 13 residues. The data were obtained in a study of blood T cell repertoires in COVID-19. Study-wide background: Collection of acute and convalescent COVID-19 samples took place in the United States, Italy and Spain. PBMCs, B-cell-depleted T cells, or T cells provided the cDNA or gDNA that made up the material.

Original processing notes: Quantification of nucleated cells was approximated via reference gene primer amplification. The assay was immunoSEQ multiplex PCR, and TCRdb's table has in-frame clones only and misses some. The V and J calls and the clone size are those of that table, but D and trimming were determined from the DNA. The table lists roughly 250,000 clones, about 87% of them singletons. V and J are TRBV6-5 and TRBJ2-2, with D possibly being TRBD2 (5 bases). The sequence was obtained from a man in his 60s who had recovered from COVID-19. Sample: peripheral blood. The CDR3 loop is CASSLSAAGELFF. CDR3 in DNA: TGTGCCAGCAGTTTATCAGCGGCCGGGGAGCTGTTTTTT.